This T cell receptor (beta chain) originates from a study of vaccination and CD4 T cells after COVID-19. Treatment denoted: approximately nine-day PBMC culture with coronavirus spike peptide pools or control peptides (ViraFEST assay). At the Johns Hopkins FTIC core, DNA taken from cultured CD4+ T cells was sequenced by way of the Oncomine TCR Beta short-read assay. From the PCR reads, TCRdb called clonotypes with MiXCR, one entry per CDR3 protein. The table lists roughly 20,000 distinct CDR3 sequences, around 42% of them singletons, with around 3% in the top ten. About this clonotype itself: Its antigen is unidentified.

Germline V lookup: CDR1 SGHTA, CDR2 FQGTGA. Trimming pared 8 bases from V and 4 bases from J, leaving 14 bases between. CDR3 length: 13 residues. The receptor was derived from a human donor who had recovered from COVID-19. V and J are TRBV7-3 and TRBJ1-2; a possible D gene is TRBD1 (6 bases). Source: CD4+ T cells from blood, cultured in vitro, taken after SARS-CoV-2 vaccination. The CDR3 DNA is TGTGCCAGCGCTAAGCAGGGGTCCTATGGCTACACCTTC. Its protein product is CASAKQGSYGYTF.